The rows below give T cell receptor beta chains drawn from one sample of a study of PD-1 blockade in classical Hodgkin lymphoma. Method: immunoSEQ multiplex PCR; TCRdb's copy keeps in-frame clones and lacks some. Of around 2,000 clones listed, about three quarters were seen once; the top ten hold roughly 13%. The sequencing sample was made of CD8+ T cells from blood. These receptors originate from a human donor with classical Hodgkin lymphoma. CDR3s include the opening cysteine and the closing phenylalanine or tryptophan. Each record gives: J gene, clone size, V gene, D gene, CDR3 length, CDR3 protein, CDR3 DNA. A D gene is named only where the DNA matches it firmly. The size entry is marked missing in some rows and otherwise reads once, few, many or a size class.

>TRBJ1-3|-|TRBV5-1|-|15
CASSSDGISGNTIYF
TGCGCCAGCAGCTCCGACGGAATCTCTGGAAACACCATATATTTT
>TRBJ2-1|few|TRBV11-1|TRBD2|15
CASSAREISYNEQFF
TGTGCCAGCAGCGCGCGGGAGATCTCCTACAATGAGCAGTTCTTC
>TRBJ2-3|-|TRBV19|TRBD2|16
CASSPVGGGSTDTQYF
TGTGCCAGTAGTCCAGTTGGGGGAGGGAGCACAGATACGCAGTATTTT
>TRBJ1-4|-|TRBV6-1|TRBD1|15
CASSDPGQPNEKLFF
TGTGCCAGCAGTGACCCGGGACAGCCTAATGAAAAACTGTTTTTT
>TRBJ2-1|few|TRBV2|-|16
CASSEGFGGGEFEQFF
TGTGCCAGCAGTGAAGGATTCGGGGGTGGGGAATTTGAGCAGTTCTTC
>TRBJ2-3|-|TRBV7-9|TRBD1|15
CASSSDRISTDTQYF
TGTGCCAGCAGCTCGGACAGGATCTCCACAGATACGCAGTATTTT
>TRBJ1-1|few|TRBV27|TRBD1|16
CASSSIPFDRGDEAFF
TGTGCCAGCAGTTCCATACCCTTCGACAGGGGTGATGAAGCTTTCTTT
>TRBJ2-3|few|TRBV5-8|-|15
CASSLEAVSTDTQYF
TGTGCCAGCAGCTTGGAGGCCGTTAGCACAGATACGCAGTATTTT
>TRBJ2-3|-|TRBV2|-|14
CASSEVRGSDTQYF
TGTGCCAGCAGTGAGGTCCGCGGATCAGATACGCAGTATTTT
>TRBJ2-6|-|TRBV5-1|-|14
CASSLSSGANVLTF
TGCGCCAGCAGCTTATCCTCTGGGGCCAACGTCCTGACTTTC
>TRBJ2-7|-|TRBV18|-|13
CASSPDSFNEQYF
TGTGCCAGCTCACCAGATAGCTTCAACGAGCAGTACTTC
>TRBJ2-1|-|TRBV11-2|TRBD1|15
CASSFRLGQGNEQFF
TGTGCCAGCAGCTTTCGGCTCGGACAGGGCAATGAGCAGTTCTTC
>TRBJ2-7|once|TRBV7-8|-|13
CASSFGTLVEQYF
TGTGCCAGCAGCTTCGGGACCCTAGTAGAGCAGTACTTC
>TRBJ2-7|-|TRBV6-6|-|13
CASRAGGIDEQYF
TGTGCCAGCAGAGCTGGGGGCATAGACGAGCAGTACTTC